The clone carrying this T cell receptor (beta chain) was counted between two and nine times. V lost 3 bases and J lost 1, with 10 bases in between. Germline lookup yields CDR1 KGHSH and CDR2 LQKENI. The CDR3 is 14 residues long. Expressed TCRB transcripts were sequenced after all isolated RNA was converted to cDNA. Clones were sequenced by immunoSEQ multiplex PCR, and TCRdb holds only the in-frame ones, with some missing. The sample lists just over 150,000 clones; 11% were seen once. This entry is derived from a study of beta chain features in type 1 diabetes. The gene calls are TRBV18 and TRBJ2-7; D remains unclear. The sequence came from a man in his late teens or twenties in good health. Sample: central memory CD4+ T cells from blood. CDR3 loop: CASSPLGFSYEQYF. DNA of the CDR3: TGTGCCAGCTCACCCCTTGGGTTTTCCTACGAGCAGTACTTC.